This TCR beta chain was obtained from a study of regulatory T cells in long-lasting Graves disease. Arm-PCR of CDR3 regions with iRepertoire HTBI primers generated TCR beta libraries. TCRdb ran MiXCR on the multiplex PCR reads and lists one entry per CDR3 protein. The sample holds about 430,000 distinct CDR3 sequences, around 23% seen once. Study results and limitations: Favored usage of TRBV28, TRBJ1-2 and TRBJ2-5 was recorded in persistent disease.

Germline V gene data show CDR1 as MDHEN and CDR2 as SYDVKM. V was shortened by 5 bases and J by 1 base, with 16 bases between the two germline ends. The CDR3 sequence is 16 residues long. The sample's time point: persistent/refractory GD, antithyroid drugs over 5 years with positive TRAb. Extracted PBMC RNA gave rise to the TCR library. Patients of an endocrinology department in Xi'an, China, were included. Tubes containing EDTA received around 9.5 milliliters of drawn peripheral blood. Notes on this clonotype: No antigen is known for it.

This clonotype was sampled from a female donor with Graves disease. Sequencing was performed on peripheral blood mononuclear cells (PBMCs), taken when the disease was refractory, from a patient treated with antithyroid drugs. This chain uses TRBV28 with TRBJ2-3; D call uncertain. CDR3 loop: CASSPTAPLGTDTQYF. CDR3 sequence (DNA): TGTGCCAGCAGTCCCACGGCCCCCCTGGGCACAGATACGCAGTATTTT.